Below are 29 T cell receptor beta chains sequenced from a single sample in a study of blood T cell repertoires in COVID-19. Here immunoSEQ multiplex PCR was the method, and the copy in TCRdb shows in-frame clones only, minus some. The data show roughly 18,000 clones, roughly 85% seen once. Sequenced: peripheral blood. All receptors derive from an elderly man with acute or convalescent COVID-19.

There are a few counts of this clone. The chain employs TRBV28 and TRBJ2-1, with TRBD2 identical over 14 bases. Germline V gives CDR1 MDHEN, CDR2 SYDVKM. The CDR3 is 18 residues long. With V trimmed by 3 bases and J by 1 base, 5 bases remained unmatched. This chain's CDR3 is CASSFGLAGGSSYNEQFF. CDR3 DNA sequence: TGTGCCAGCAGTTTCGGACTAGCGGGGGGCTCATCCTACAATGAGCAGTTCTTC. Supplemented by reference TRBV28 and TRBJ2-1, the full variable domain reads DVKVTQSSRYLVKRTGEKVFLECVQDMDHENMFWYRQDPGLGLRLIYFSYDVKMKEKGDIPEGYSVSREKKERFSLILESASTNQTSMYLCASSFGLAGGSSYNEQFFGPGTRLTVL.

The chain employs TRBV7-3 and TRBJ2-1; TRBD1 matches 8 bases. V dropped 4 bases and J dropped 4; count of bases not matched to a gene: 6. Germline V gives CDR1 SGHTA, CDR2 FQGTGA. The CDR3 loop spans 15 amino acids. DNA for the CDR3: TGTGCCAGCAGCTCGCCGGGACAGGAGTACAATGAGCAGTTCTTC. This codes for CASSSPGQEYNEQFF.

There are a few counts of this clone. The chain uses TRBV7-2 and TRBJ2-5, with 10 positions matching TRBD1. V lost 5 bases, J lost 5 bases, and 8 bases stayed unmatched. Germline assignment: CDR1 SGHTA and CDR2 FQGNSA. The CDR3 loop spans 15 amino acids. CDR3 residues: CASSATGGVEETQYF. In DNA form, the CDR3 reads TGTGCCAGCAGCGCGACAGGGGGCGTTGAGGAGACCCAGTACTTC.

CDR3 amino acids: CASSPQREGGMNTEAFF. The CDR3 region has the DNA TGTGCCAGCTCACCTCAAAGGGAGGGAGGGATGAACACTGAAGCTTTCTTT. This chain uses TRBV18 with TRBJ1-1; D unclear. This CDR3 comprises 17 residues. Germline lookup yields CDR1 KGHSH and CDR2 LQKENI. The V gene lost 3 bases and the J gene lost 0 bases, with 17 bases spanning the gap.

There are a few counts of this clone. V and J are TRBV19 and TRBJ2-5, with 13 bases identical to TRBD2. The CDR3 runs 17 residues. Germline CDR1 LNHDA, CDR2 SQIVND (reference sequence). Unmatched junction bases numbered 8, after V lost 2 bases and J lost 5 bases. This CDR3 reads CASSITSGGALSETQYF. DNA for the CDR3: TGTGCCAGTAGTATAACTAGCGGGGGGGCATTGTCGGAGACCCAGTACTTC.

DNA of the CDR3: TGTGCCAGCAGTTTCGGGGTATTGTACGAGCAGTACTTC. Its translation is CASSFGVLYEQYF. The chain employs TRBV12-3 or TRBV12-4 and TRBJ2-7; possible D gene TRBD2, 5 bases. This CDR3 has 13 residues. The germline V and J ends were trimmed by 3 bases and 4 bases, with 10 bases remaining between them.

The rearrangement links TRBV18 to TRBJ1-3; D is unresolved. The germline V gene has CDR1 KGHSH and CDR2 LQKENI. The V end lost 2 bases, the J end lost 0 bases, and 11 bases lay between the germline ends. The CDR3 runs to 16 residues. CDR3 sequence reads: CASSPNSTSSGNTIYF. The CDR3 region has the DNA TGTGCCAGCTCACCAAACAGTACGAGCTCTGGAAACACCATATATTTT.

The genes are TRBV5-1 and TRBJ2-7; D possibly corresponds to TRBD2 (7 bases). The V end lost 4 bases, the J end lost 3 bases, and 17 bases lay between the germline ends. The CDR3 totals 15 residues. Germline V lookup: CDR1 SGHRS, CDR2 YFSETQ. CDR3 in amino acids: CASSPSGGGYYEQYF. The CDR3 region has the DNA TGCGCCAGCAGCCCCTCGGGGGGCGGATACTACGAGCAGTACTTC.

This chain connects TRBV28 to TRBJ1-2; 10 bases align to TRBD1. Per germline, CDR1 MDHEN and CDR2 SYDVKM. The V and J ends lost 3 bases and 2 bases, in that order; junction bases with no gene match: 12. This CDR3 contains 18 residues. The CDR3 sequence is CASSFSATGGEGNYGYTF. The CDR3 coding sequence is TGTGCCAGCAGTTTTTCCGCGACAGGGGGCGAAGGGAACTATGGCTACACCTTC.

The chain recombines TRBV5-4 with TRBJ2-5, with TRBD1 matching 8 bases. Germline lookup yields CDR1 SGHNT and CDR2 YYREEE (reference sequence). The junction had 4 bases not matched to a gene; V was cut back by 4 bases and J by 2 bases. This CDR3 contains 14 residues. CDR3 loop: CASSKTGVQETQYF. In DNA, the CDR3 is TGTGCCAGCAGCAAGACAGGGGTACAAGAGACCCAGTACTTC.

The V gene is TRBV9, the J gene TRBJ1-1; TRBD1 aligns across 8 bases. The V gene end was trimmed by 1 base and the J gene end by 1 base; junction bases not matched to a gene: 6. The CDR3 loop spans 16 amino acids. Germline V gene sequence: CDR1 SGDLS, CDR2 YYNGEE. CDR3 nucleotide sequence: TGTGCCAGCAGCGTACATGCGGGACAGGAGAACACTGAAGCTTTCTTT. Translation gives CASSVHAGQENTEAFF.

This chain connects TRBV12-3 or TRBV12-4 to TRBJ2-1; D unclear. The CDR3 loop spans 13 amino acids. Trimming shortened V by 3 bases and J by 6 bases, and 9 bases separated the two germline ends. The CDR3 loop reads CASSLSLSNEQFF. The CDR3 coding sequence is TGTGCCAGCAGTTTGAGCTTGAGCAATGAGCAGTTCTTC.

This clone was observed a few times. The junction shows a germline mismatch at one end, possibly a read error. The CDR3 sequence: CASSLSSGLNTGELFF. The CDR3 DNA follows: TGTGCTAGCAGCTTGTCTAGCGGGCTGAACACCGGGGAGCTGTTTTTT. The chain uses TRBV7-7 and TRBJ2-2; 8 bases agree with TRBD2. The germline CDR1 and CDR2 sequences are SSHAT and FNYEAQ (reference sequence). This CDR3 contains 16 residues. Supplemented by reference TRBV7-7 and TRBJ2-2, the full variable domain reads GAGVSQSPRYKVTKRGQDVTLRCDPISSHATLYWYQQALGQGPEFLTYFNYEAQPDKSGLPSDRFSAERPEGSISTLTIQRTEQRDSAMYRCASSLSSGLNTGELFFGEGSRLTVL.

The rearrangement links TRBV4-3 to TRBJ1-6; TRBD1 matches at 7 bases. Germline trimming cut 4 bases from V and 6 bases from J; bases unmatched to any gene: 6. The CDR3 extends over 15 amino acids. CDR1 LGHNA and CDR2 YSLEER come from the germline V gene. CDR3 sequence: CASSLGTEANSPLHF. The CDR3 DNA is TGCGCCAGCAGCCTCGGGACAGAGGCTAATTCACCCCTCCACTTT.

The rearrangement uses TRBV5-5 and TRBJ1-1, with a weak D call TRBD1 (5 bases). V was shortened by 4 bases and J by 0 bases, with 7 bases between the two germline ends. The CDR3 runs to 13 residues. CDR1 and CDR2 (germline): SGHKS, YYEKEE (reference sequence). The CDR3 is CASSRGVNTEAFF. The CDR3, as DNA: TGTGCCAGCAGCCGGGGGGTGAACACTGAAGCTTTCTTT. The variable domain in full, completed from reference TRBV5-5 and TRBJ1-1, reads DAGVTQSPTHLIKTRGQQVTLRCSPISGHKSVSWYQQVLGQGPQFIFQYYEKEERGRGNFPDRFSARQFPNYSSELNVNALLLGDSALYLCASSRGVNTEAFFGQGTRLTVV.

The chain has TRBV30 and TRBJ1-2; 8 nucleotides match TRBD1. Germline V lookup: CDR1 GTSNPN, CDR2 SVGIG (reference sequence). The CDR3 length is 12 residues. V trimming: 5 bases; J trimming: 4 bases; junction bases outside the gene matches: 3. In nucleotides, the CDR3 is TGTGCCTGGGAAGGGACAGGCTATGGCTACACCTTC. It is translated as CAWEGTGYGYTF.

V usage is TRBV6-5 and J usage is TRBJ1-6; possible D gene TRBD1, 5 bases. The V gene's germline CDR1 is MNHEY and CDR2 SVGAGI. This CDR3 has 16 amino acids. V was trimmed by 0 bases and J by 6 bases, leaving 12 bases between them. In DNA, the CDR3 is TGTGCCAGCAGTTACTCGGGGGGACCGACTAATTCACCCCTCCACTTT. Protein sequence: CASSYSGGPTNSPLHF.

The chain combines TRBV7-2 with TRBJ1-6, with 7 nucleotides matching TRBD1. J gave up 8 bases and V 6 bases, and 10 bases lay outside the gene matches. In germline, CDR1 is SGHTA, CDR2 FQGNSA. The CDR3 sequence is 15 residues long. This chain's CDR3 is CASRRNRGGHSPLHF. CDR3 nucleotide sequence: TGTGCCAGCAGACGAAACAGGGGTGGGCATTCACCCCTCCACTTT.

The chain combines TRBV5-4 with TRBJ2-3; 9 nucleotides align to TRBD2. Germline V gene data show CDR1 as SGHNT and CDR2 as YYREEE (reference sequence). This CDR3 is 17 amino acids long. V was clipped by 4 bases and J by 3 bases; unmatched bases: 12. CDR3 sequence reads: CASSQPPRSGGTDTQYF. Here the CDR3 DNA reads TGTGCCAGCAGCCAGCCCCCCCGTAGCGGGGGTACAGATACGCAGTATTTT.

The CDR3 protein is CASSPAGSGTEAFF. The DNA of the CDR3 is TGTGCCAGCTCACCGGCAGGGTCGGGCACTGAAGCTTTCTTT. The chain combines TRBV18 with TRBJ1-1; a possible D gene is TRBD1 (5 bases). The CDR3 contains 14 residues. The germline V and J ends were trimmed by 3 bases and 4 bases, with 12 bases remaining between them. Germline CDR1 is KGHSH and CDR2 is LQKENI.

V usage is TRBV3-1 (or the pseudogene TRBV3-2) and J usage is TRBJ2-1; 8 nucleotides agree with TRBD2. CDR3 length equals 15 residues. CDR1 is LGHDT and CDR2 is YNNKEL in the germline V gene (reference sequence). V trimming: 0 bases; J trimming: 5 bases; junction bases outside the gene matches: 3. CDR3 loop: CASSQDGGAHNEQFF. The CDR3 DNA reads TGTGCCAGCAGCCAAGACGGGGGGGCCCACAATGAGCAGTTCTTC.

The chain carries TRBV10-3 and TRBJ2-1; no clear D. The V end was cut by 0 bases, the J end by 7 bases, with 7 bases between. CDR3 length: 13 residues. From germline, CDR1 is ENHRY and CDR2 SYGVKD. CDR3 protein: CAISESQNNEQFF. The CDR3 region has the DNA TGTGCCATCAGTGAGTCCCAGAATAATGAGCAGTTCTTC.

The chain recombines TRBV18 with TRBJ1-3; 11 bases are shared with TRBD1. The CDR3 extends over 18 amino acids. Germline trimming cut 6 bases from V and 3 bases from J; bases unmatched to any gene: 13. Germline CDR1 is KGHSH and CDR2 is LQKENI. CDR3 region: CASSPDRGPAWDGNTIYF. CDR3 coding DNA: TGTGCCAGCTCCCCGGACAGGGGGCCTGCTTGGGATGGAAACACCATATATTTT. The full variable domain, with the rest looked up from reference TRBV18 and TRBJ1-3, is NAGVMQNPRHLVRRRGQEARLRCSPMKGHSHVYWYRQLPEEGLKFMVYLQKENIIDESGMPKERFSAEFPKEGPSILRIQQVVRGDSAAYFCASSPDRGPAWDGNTIYFGEGSWLTVV.

A word on this clone: Germline is not matched at one junction end, which may reflect a read error. The chain uses TRBV6-4 and TRBJ1-1, with TRBD1 identical over 7 bases. The germline gives CDR1 MRHNA, CDR2 SNTAGT. This CDR3 region has 14 residues. The CDR3 is CASSDTDRNTGAFF. In nucleotides, the CDR3 is TGTGCCAGCAGTGACACGGACAGGAACACTGGAGCTTTCTTT.

The J gene is TRBJ1-1, the V gene TRBV7-8, with a tentative D call TRBD1 (6 bases). Germline V gene sequence: CDR1 SGHVS, CDR2 FQNEAQ. CDR3 length: 19 residues. V was trimmed by 5 bases and J by 0 bases, leaving 25 bases between them. CDR3 DNA sequence: TGTGCCAGCAGCCTTTCTACCAACTTAAGACAGGCAGTGAACACTGAAGCTTTCTTT. Amino acid sequence: CASSLSTNLRQAVNTEAFF.

This chain joins TRBV2 and TRBJ1-4; the match to TRBD1 covers 7 bases. This CDR3 has 15 amino acids. Trimming removed 7 bases from V and 6 bases from J; junction bases left unmatched: 11. Germline V gives CDR1 SNHLY, CDR2 FYNNEI. The CDR3 DNA is TGTGCCAGCACCCTGCTAGGGACAGCACATGAAAAACTGTTTTTT. Translating gives CASTLLGTAHEKLFF.

The chain combines TRBV7-2 with TRBJ2-7; TRBD1 is a possible D gene (7 bases). The CDR3 is made up of 17 amino acids. V lost 2 bases to trimming and J lost 3 bases, with 20 bases between them. Germline V CDR1 and CDR2: SGHTA, FQGNSA. The CDR3 spells CASSLLWAGGNLYEQYF. In nucleotides, the CDR3 is TGTGCCAGCAGCTTATTATGGGCAGGGGGGAACCTCTACGAGCAGTACTTC.

The chain uses TRBV10-2 and TRBJ1-1; no clear D gene. The CDR3 spans 13 residues. Germline CDR1 and CDR2: WSHSY and SAAADI. The V gene lost 1 base and the J gene lost 1 base, with 4 bases spanning the gap. DNA for the CDR3: TGCGCCAGCAGTGAGTATCAGAACACTGAAGCTTTCTTT. Encoded protein: CASSEYQNTEAFF.

The genes are TRBV9 and TRBJ1-3; tentative D call: TRBD1 (6 bases). V lost 4 bases to trimming and J lost 4 bases, with 12 bases between them. CDR1 and CDR2 from the germline V gene are SGDLS and YYNGEE. The CDR3 consists of 14 residues. The chain's CDR3 is CASSKDSPGNTIYF. The CDR3 region has the DNA TGTGCCAGCAGCAAGGACAGCCCCGGAAACACCATATATTTT.